Presented here are 18 T cell receptor beta chains from one specimen sequenced in a study of blood T cells in healthy people across ages. A sample-barcoded 5' primer and a J-beta primer mix were used in a second PCR of roughly 7 to 11 cycles. One entry per CDR3 protein results from TCRdb running MiXCR on the 5' RACE reads. The table shows hundreds of thousands of distinct CDR3 sequences, with around 32% occurring only once. The sample was blood. All receptors derive from a woman of 80 years or more in good health.

This clonotype occurred a few times. The rearrangement joins TRBV20-1 to TRBJ2-2, with TRBD1 as a possible D gene (5 bases). Trimming left V 3 bases short and J 6 bases short, with 11 bases between. The CDR3 extends over 13 amino acids. The germline V gene has CDR1 DFQATT and CDR2 SNEGSKA (reference sequence). The CDR3 here is CSASGRVAGELFF. CDR3 coding DNA: TGCAGTGCTAGTGGCAGGGTCGCCGGGGAGCTGTTTTTT.

Concerning this clonotype itself: This clone may be a read error of a much larger clone one base away. The chain links TRBV20-1 to TRBJ2-3; 16 bases map to TRBD2. This CDR3 is built from 17 residues. Germline values: CDR1 DFQATT, CDR2 SNEGSKA (reference sequence). The V segment lost 4 bases and the J segment 8 bases; nucleotides outside the gene matches: 12. Here the CDR3 reads CSATGLAGGQESVTQYF. In nucleotides, the CDR3 is TGCAGTGCTACGGGACTAGCGGGGGGGCAAGAGTCAGTTACGCAGTATTTT.

As for this clonotype: This may be a read error: a much more frequent sequence differs by one nucleotide. The chain has TRBV25-1 and TRBJ1-2; D is possibly TRBD1 (6 bases). V was shortened by 4 bases and J by 5 bases, with 14 bases between the two germline ends. The V gene's germline CDR1 is MGHDK and CDR2 SYGVNS. CDR3 length: 14 residues. The CDR3 DNA reads TGTGCCAGCAGTGGTCGTTGGACAGCATATGGCTACACCTTC. Translation: CASSGRWTAYGYTF.

This clonotype was seen repeatedly, ten times or more. CDR3 sequence: CSALSLTWGYTF. In nucleotides, the CDR3 is TGCAGTGCCCTAAGTCTTACATGGGGCTACACCTTC. This chain links TRBV20-1 with TRBJ1-2; D is unresolved. The CDR3 is made up of 12 amino acids. Trimming left V 6 bases short and J 8 bases short, with 16 bases between. Germline V gene lookup returns CDR1 DFQATT and CDR2 SNEGSKA (reference sequence).

Notes on this clonotype: This may stem from a read error, because a much larger clone lies one nucleotide away. This sequence joins TRBV12-3 or TRBV12-4 and TRBJ2-7; D is perhaps TRBD1 (5 bases). V lost 0 bases, J lost 3 bases, and 15 bases lay in between. The CDR3 loop spans 16 amino acids. CDR3: CASSLAGAVSIYEQYF. The CDR3, as DNA: TGTGCCAGCAGTTTAGCAGGGGCGGTGAGCATCTACGAGCAGTACTTC.

The rearrangement joins TRBV30 to TRBJ2-5; D may match TRBD1 or TRBD2 (5 bases each). The end of the DNA is better explained by TRBJ2-7, so the J call may be wrong. Germline V gene sequence: CDR1 GTSNPN, CDR2 SVGIG (reference sequence). There are 15 residues in the CDR3. The CDR3 region is CAWSVRGVSVGEQYF. The CDR3 DNA reads as TGTGCCTGGAGTGTACGAGGGGTCTCCGTAGGCGAGCAGTACTTC.

This clonotype has at least ten counts. This chain uses TRBV5-5 with TRBJ2-5, with 8 bases that match TRBD1. Germline trimming cut 9 bases from V and 2 bases from J; bases unmatched to any gene: 3. The CDR3 spans 12 residues. The germline V gene has CDR1 SGHKS and CDR2 YYEKEE (reference sequence). CDR3 region: CATGTGQETQYF. As DNA, the CDR3 is TGTGCCACCGGGACAGGTCAAGAGACCCAGTACTTC.

The chain carries TRBV20-1 and TRBJ1-1, with D perhaps TRBD1 (5 bases). Trimming took off 2 bases at V and 1 base at J, with 14 bases between the two ends. Germline CDR1 is DFQATT and CDR2 is SNEGSKA (reference sequence). This CDR3 contains 15 residues. The CDR3 is CSARSTGRGNTEAFF. CDR3 bases: TGCAGTGCTAGAAGTACAGGTAGAGGGAACACTGAAGCTTTCTTT.

This clonotype came up many times. This chain joins TRBV12-3 or TRBV12-4 and TRBJ1-2, with D tentatively TRBD1 (5 bases). Trimming shortened V by 4 bases and J by 4 bases, and 19 bases separated the two germline ends. The CDR3 extends over 16 amino acids. CDR3 sequence reads: CASSSTPGPPGYGYTF. CDR3 coding DNA: TGTGCCAGCAGTTCGACCCCGGGACCTCCTGGCTATGGCTACACCTTC.

This clonotype was detected ten times or more. The chain links TRBV3-1 to TRBJ1-5; TRBD1 agrees at 9 bases. The trim removed 3 bases at V and 4 bases at J, leaving 4 bases unmatched. Germline CDR1 and CDR2: LGHDT and YNNKEL (reference sequence). The length of the CDR3 is 15 residues. CDR3 nucleotides: TGTGCCAGCAGCCAGGACAGGGGAGGGAATCAGCCCCAGCATTTT. Its translation: CASSQDRGGNQPQHF.

In this sample, this clonotype turned up a few times. The chain has TRBV28 and TRBJ2-1; D is uncertain. V lost 3 bases and J lost 4, with 10 bases in between. The germline CDR1 and CDR2 sequences are MDHEN and SYDVKM. The CDR3 totals 14 residues. The DNA of the CDR3 is TGTGCCAGCAGTTTTGGTCAGATATACAATGAGCAGTTCTTC. Its protein product is CASSFGQIYNEQFF. Based on the CDR3 plus reference TRBV28 and TRBJ2-1, the full variable domain is DVKVTQSSRYLVKRTGEKVFLECVQDMDHENMFWYRQDPGLGLRLIYFSYDVKMKEKGDIPEGYSVSREKKERFSLILESASTNQTSMYLCASSFGQIYNEQFFGPGTRLTVL.

This clonotype was observed many times. V is TRBV27 and J is TRBJ2-7; 9 bases are shared with TRBD1. The CDR3 has 14 residues. Unmatched junction bases numbered 7, after V lost 4 bases and J lost 6 bases. Germline assignment: CDR1 MNHEY and CDR2 SMNVEV (reference sequence). Here the CDR3 reads CASSSVQGAGEQYF. The CDR3 region has the DNA TGTGCCAGCAGTTCTGTACAGGGGGCGGGCGAGCAGTACTTC.

This clonotype showed up many times. The V gene is TRBV9, the J gene TRBJ2-7; 9 bases are a match to TRBD2. CDR1 is SGDLS, CDR2 YYNGEE, per germline. V shed 0 bases and J 7 bases; nucleotides not matched to a gene: 8. The CDR3 sequence is 15 residues long. CDR3 nucleotide sequence: TGTGCCAGCAGCGTAGGGGCTAGCGGGGCGAGGGAGCAGTACTTC. Protein: CASSVGASGAREQYF.

A word on this clonotype: An end of the junction differs from the germline gene, which may be a read error. The chain recombines TRBV12-3 or TRBV12-4 with TRBJ2-1; 7 nucleotides align to TRBD2. The CDR3 totals 14 residues. CDR3 sequence: CASSLVGLHNERFF. The CDR3 nucleotides are TGTGCCAGCAGTTTAGTGGGACTACACAATGAGCGGTTCTTC.

This clonotype has just a few counts. V usage is TRBV2 and J usage is TRBJ2-5, with D tentatively TRBD1 (6 bases). Trimming took off 7 bases at V and 1 base at J, with 13 bases between the two ends. CDR1 SNHLY and CDR2 FYNNEI come from the germline V gene. There are 14 residues in the CDR3. The CDR3: CASNIQGSQETQYF. The CDR3 coding sequence is TGTGCCAGCAATATACAGGGTTCCCAAGAGACCCAGTACTTC.

On this clonotype itself: This may stem from a read error, because a much larger clone lies one nucleotide away. The gene calls are TRBV19 and TRBJ2-1; D gene unclear. CDR3 length: 16 amino acids. Trimming took 1 base from V and 4 from J, leaving 14 bases between them. Germline assignment: CDR1 LNHDA and CDR2 SQIVND (reference sequence). The CDR3 nucleotides read TGTGCCAGTAGTATAGCCCAGTCCCTCAGTTACAATGAGCAGTTCTTC. Protein: CASSIAQSLSYNEQFF. Variable domain in full (rest from reference TRBV19 and TRBJ2-1): DGGITQSPKYLFRKEGQNVTLSCEQNLNHDAMYWYRQDPGQGLRLIYYSQIVNDFQKGDIAEGYSVSREKKESFPLTVTSAQKNPTAFYLCASSIAQSLSYNEQFFGPGTRLTVL.

This rearrangement joins TRBV20-1 to TRBJ1-1, with a weak D call TRBD1 (6 bases). This CDR3 comprises 14 residues. Germline V gene lookup returns CDR1 DFQATT and CDR2 SNEGSKA (reference sequence). V lost 6 bases and J lost 2, with 16 bases in between. The DNA for the CDR3 is TGCAGTGCCGACACCGGACAGACAAACACTGAAGCTTTCTTT. Its translation: CSADTGQTNTEAFF.

The chain carries TRBV14 and TRBJ2-5; 8 positions match TRBD1. The assigned J gene may be wrong: the sequence end matches TRBJ2-7 better. The germline CDR1 and CDR2 sequences are SGHDN and FVKESK. This CDR3 is 16 amino acids long. The CDR3 is CASSPTPDREVYEQYF. CDR3 DNA sequence: TGTGCCAGCAGCCCCACGCCGGACAGGGAAGTATACGAGCAGTACTTC.